This T cell receptor beta chain derives from a study of cytomegalovirus exposure and HLA in healthy donors. Study-wide results and limits: There were fewer than 200 TCR beta chains listed as cytomegalovirus-associated. Researchers left out some V segments, among them TRBV6-2 and TRBV6-3, as indistinguishable.

About this clone: Its antigen remains unknown.

V lost 1 base to trimming and J lost 4 bases; unmatched junction nucleotides: 4. The CDR3 length is 15 residues. Germline assignment: CDR1 SGHDN and CDR2 FVKESK. The study ran its PCR with 60 Vbeta and 13 Jbeta primers. Sequenced by immunoSEQ multiplex PCR; TCRdb stores in-frame clones only, minus some. Among roughly 150,000 clones listed, 80% were seen once. Specimen: PBMCs. This clonotype was obtained from a woman aged 40 to 50 in good health and CMV-seronegative. The V and J genes are TRBV14 and TRBJ1-3; 7 nucleotides match TRBD1. CDR3 nucleotides: TGTGCCAGCAGCCAAGGACAGGGCAAAGGAAACACCATATATTTT. The encoded protein is CASSQGQGKGNTIYF.